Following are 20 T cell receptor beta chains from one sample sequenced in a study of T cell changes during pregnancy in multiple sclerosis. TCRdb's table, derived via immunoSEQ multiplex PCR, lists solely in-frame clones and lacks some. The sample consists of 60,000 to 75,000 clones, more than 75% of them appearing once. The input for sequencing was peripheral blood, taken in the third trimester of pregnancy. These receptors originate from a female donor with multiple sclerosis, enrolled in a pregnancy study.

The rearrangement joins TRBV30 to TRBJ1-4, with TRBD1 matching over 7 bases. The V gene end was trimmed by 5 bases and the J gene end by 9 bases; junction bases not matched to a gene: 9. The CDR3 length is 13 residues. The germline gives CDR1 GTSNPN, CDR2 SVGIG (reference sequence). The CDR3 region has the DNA TGTGCCTGGGGGACAGTCTTGCCGCAAAAACTGTTTTTT. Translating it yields CAWGTVLPQKLFF.

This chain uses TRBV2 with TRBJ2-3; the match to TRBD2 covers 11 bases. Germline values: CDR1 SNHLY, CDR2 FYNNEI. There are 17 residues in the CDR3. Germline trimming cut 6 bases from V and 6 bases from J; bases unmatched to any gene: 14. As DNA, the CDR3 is TGTGCCAGCAGGCGAACCAATAGCGGGGGGGAGACGGATACGCAGTATTTT. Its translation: CASRRTNSGGETDTQYF.

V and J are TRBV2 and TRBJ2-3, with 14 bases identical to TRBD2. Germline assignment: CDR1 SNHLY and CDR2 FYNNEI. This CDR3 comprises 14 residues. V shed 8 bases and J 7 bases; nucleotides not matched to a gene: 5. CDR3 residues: CASSGLAGGYTQYF. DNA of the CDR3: TGTGCCAGCTCCGGACTAGCGGGGGGATATACGCAGTATTTT.

CDR3 amino acids: CASRAGGAEAFF. The CDR3 DNA reads as TGCGCCAGCAGGGCGGGAGGGGCTGAAGCTTTCTTT. This rearrangement joins TRBV5-1 to TRBJ1-1; perhaps TRBD1 as D (5 bases). V was clipped by 5 bases and J by 6 bases, with 11 bases between them. CDR1 and CDR2 from the germline V gene are SGHRS and YFSETQ. The CDR3 has 12 residues.

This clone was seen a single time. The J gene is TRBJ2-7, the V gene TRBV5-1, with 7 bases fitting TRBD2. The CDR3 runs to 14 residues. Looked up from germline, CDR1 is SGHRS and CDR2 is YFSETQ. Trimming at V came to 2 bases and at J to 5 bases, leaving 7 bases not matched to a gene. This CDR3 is CASSFPGRGNEQYF. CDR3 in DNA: TGCGCCAGCAGCTTTCCAGGGAGGGGCAACGAGCAGTACTTC.

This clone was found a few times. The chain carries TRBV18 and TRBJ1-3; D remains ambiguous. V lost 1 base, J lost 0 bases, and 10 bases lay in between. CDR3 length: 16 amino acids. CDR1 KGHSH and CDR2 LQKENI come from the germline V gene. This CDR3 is CASSPLSDDSGNTIYF. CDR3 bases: TGTGCCAGCTCACCACTGAGTGATGACTCTGGAAACACCATATATTTT.

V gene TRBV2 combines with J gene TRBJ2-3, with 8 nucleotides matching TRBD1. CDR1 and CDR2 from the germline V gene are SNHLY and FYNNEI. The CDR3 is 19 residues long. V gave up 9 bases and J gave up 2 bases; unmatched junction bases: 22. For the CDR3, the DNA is TGTGCCAGTAGGGATCGGGACAGGAGATTCATAGGTTCCACAGATACGCAGTATTTT. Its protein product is CASRDRDRRFIGSTDTQYF.

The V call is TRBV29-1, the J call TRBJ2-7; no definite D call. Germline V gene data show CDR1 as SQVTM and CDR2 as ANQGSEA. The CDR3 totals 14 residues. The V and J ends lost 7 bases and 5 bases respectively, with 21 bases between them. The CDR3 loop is CSASGGFRGDEQYF. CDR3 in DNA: TGCAGCGCCTCGGGTGGGTTTCGTGGAGACGAGCAGTACTTC.

The CDR3 coding sequence is TGTGCCAGCAGTGTGAGCACCGGGGAGCTGTTTTTT. This sequence encodes CASSVSTGELFF. The chain couples TRBV28 to TRBJ2-2; D not resolved. Trimming pared 5 bases from V and 4 bases from J, leaving 5 bases between. The CDR3 extends over 12 amino acids. The germline V gene encodes CDR1 MDHEN and CDR2 SYDVKM.

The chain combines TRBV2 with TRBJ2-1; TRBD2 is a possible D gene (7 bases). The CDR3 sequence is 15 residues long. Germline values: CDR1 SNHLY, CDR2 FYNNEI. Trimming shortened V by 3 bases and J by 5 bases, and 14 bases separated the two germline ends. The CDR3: CASSDVGGAHNEQFF. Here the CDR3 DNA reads TGTGCCAGCAGTGATGTGGGGGGGGCCCACAATGAGCAGTTCTTC.

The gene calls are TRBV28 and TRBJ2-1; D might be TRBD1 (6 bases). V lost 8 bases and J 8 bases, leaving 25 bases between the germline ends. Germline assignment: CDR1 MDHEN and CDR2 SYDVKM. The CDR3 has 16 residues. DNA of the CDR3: TGTGCCAGCGGTAACCCTCTGGGACGGTCAGGGGATGAGCAGTTCTTC. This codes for CASGNPLGRSGDEQFF.

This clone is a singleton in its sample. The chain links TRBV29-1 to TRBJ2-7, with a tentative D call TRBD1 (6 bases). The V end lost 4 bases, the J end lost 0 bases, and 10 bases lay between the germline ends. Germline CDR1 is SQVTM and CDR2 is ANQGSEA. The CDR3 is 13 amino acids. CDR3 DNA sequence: TGCAGCGTTGGGGACATCCGCTCCTACGAGCAGTACTTC. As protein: CSVGDIRSYEQYF.

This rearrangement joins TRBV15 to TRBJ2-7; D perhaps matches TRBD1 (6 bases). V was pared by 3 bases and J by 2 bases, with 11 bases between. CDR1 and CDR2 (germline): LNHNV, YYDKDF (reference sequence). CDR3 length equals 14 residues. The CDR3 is CATSRGAATYEQYF. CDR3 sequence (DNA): TGTGCCACCAGCAGGGGGGCAGCTACCTACGAGCAGTACTTC.

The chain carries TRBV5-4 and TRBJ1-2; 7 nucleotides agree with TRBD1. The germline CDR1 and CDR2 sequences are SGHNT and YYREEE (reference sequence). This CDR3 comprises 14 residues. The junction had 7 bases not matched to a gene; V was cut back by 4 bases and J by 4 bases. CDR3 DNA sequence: TGTGCCAGCAGCCTGAGACAGGGAATCTATGGCTACACCTTC. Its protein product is CASSLRQGIYGYTF.

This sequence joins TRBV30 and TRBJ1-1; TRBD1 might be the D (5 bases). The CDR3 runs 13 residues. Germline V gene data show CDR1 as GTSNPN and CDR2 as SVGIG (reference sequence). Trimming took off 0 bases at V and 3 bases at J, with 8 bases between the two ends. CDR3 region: CAWSVEGDTEAFF. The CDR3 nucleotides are TGTGCCTGGAGTGTAGAAGGGGACACTGAAGCTTTCTTT. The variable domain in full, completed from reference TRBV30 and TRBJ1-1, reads SQTIHQWPATLVQPVGSPLSLECTVEGTSNPNLYWYRQAAGRGLQLLFYSVGIGQISSEVPQNLSASRPQDRQFILSSKKLLLSDSGFYLCAWSVEGDTEAFFGQGTRLTVV.

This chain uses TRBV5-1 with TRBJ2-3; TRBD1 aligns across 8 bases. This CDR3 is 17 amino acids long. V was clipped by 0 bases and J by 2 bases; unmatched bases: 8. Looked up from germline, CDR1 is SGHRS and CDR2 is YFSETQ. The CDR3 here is CASSLVDRADVTDTQYF. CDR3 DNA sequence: TGCGCCAGCAGCTTGGTGGACAGGGCGGATGTCACAGATACGCAGTATTTT.

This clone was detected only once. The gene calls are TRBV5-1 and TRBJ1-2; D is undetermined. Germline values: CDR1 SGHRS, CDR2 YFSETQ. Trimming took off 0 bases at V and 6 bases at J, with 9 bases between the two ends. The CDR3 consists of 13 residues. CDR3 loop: CASSLADWHGYTF. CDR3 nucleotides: TGCGCCAGCAGCTTGGCAGACTGGCATGGCTACACCTTC.

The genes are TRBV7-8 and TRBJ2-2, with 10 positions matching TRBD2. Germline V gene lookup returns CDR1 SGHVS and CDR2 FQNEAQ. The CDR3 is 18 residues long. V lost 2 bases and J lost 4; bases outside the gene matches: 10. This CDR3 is CASSLLGSGGMGTGELFF. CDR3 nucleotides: TGTGCCAGCAGCTTATTGGGTAGCGGGGGGATGGGCACCGGGGAGCTGTTTTTT.

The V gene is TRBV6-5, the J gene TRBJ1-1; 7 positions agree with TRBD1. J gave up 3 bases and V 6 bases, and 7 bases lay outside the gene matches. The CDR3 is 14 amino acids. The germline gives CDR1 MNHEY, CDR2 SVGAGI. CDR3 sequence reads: CASRSTGAYTEAFF. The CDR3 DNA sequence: TGTGCCAGCAGATCTACAGGGGCCTACACTGAAGCTTTCTTT.

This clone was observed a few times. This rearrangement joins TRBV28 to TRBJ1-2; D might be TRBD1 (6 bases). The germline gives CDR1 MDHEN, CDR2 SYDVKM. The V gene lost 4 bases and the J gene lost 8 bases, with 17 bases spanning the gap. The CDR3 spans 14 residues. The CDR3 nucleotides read TGTGCCAGCAGTTCCGTTTACAGGGTTCGCGGCTACACCTTC. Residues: CASSSVYRVRGYTF.